Below are 2 T cell receptor beta chains sequenced from a single sample in a study of blood T cell repertoires in COVID-19. Measured with immunoSEQ multiplex PCR; TCRdb has only the in-frame clones, and not every one. The sample lists about 15,000 clones, approximately 80% occurring once. Sequencing used peripheral blood. Receptor source: a woman between 65 and 79 years old with active COVID-19.

The chain joins TRBV23-1 to TRBJ2-1; TRBD2 aligns across 10 bases. TRBV23-1 is noted as an ORF with a role that remains uncertain. This CDR3 has 16 amino acids. Trimming removed 4 bases from V and 6 bases from J; junction bases left unmatched: 9. The CDR3 protein is CASSLPAGGPGNEQFF. The CDR3 region has the DNA TGCGCCAGCAGTCTCCCAGCGGGAGGGCCGGGCAATGAGCAGTTCTTC.

The rearrangement links TRBV7-3 to TRBJ2-1; 9 nucleotides agree with TRBD2. V lost 2 bases and J lost 2; bases outside the gene matches: 10. CDR1 is SGHTA, CDR2 FQGTGA, per germline. This CDR3 is built from 18 residues. CDR3 residues: CASSLVGRGLATYNEQFF. The CDR3 DNA sequence: TGTGCCAGCAGCTTAGTTGGAAGAGGACTAGCGACCTACAATGAGCAGTTCTTC.